This record covers a single T cell receptor (beta chain). Its antigen specificity is not known. Per-base qualities were not stored, and no clone one base away is much larger. To sequence the TCRbeta CDR3 region, genomic DNA was isolated from the sorted cells. TCRbeta CDR3 regions were sequenced using the immunoSEQ Assay. TCRdb carries this immuneACCESS record with in-frame sequences only. Its versions omit some clonotypes, under half of them owing to an unresolved V gene in the studies checked, with the rest unexplained. Within this sample are around 65,000 clones, with 70% to 90% of them counted one time only. Approximately 5.4% of the sample comes from the top ten. The data were taken from a study of OX40 agonist ivuxolimab in advanced cancers. For the wider study: Ivuxolimab, which targeted the costimulatory receptor OX40 (CD134), was an agonistic, fully human IgG2 monoclonal antibody. The monotherapy dose-escalation portion (N of about 50 patients) of the phase I ivuxolimab trial is reported in the paper. Prior anti-PD-1, anti-PD-L1 or anti-CTLA-4 therapy was permitted, and checkpoint inhibitors had been received by around 39% of dose-escalation patients. Intravenous ivuxolimab was administered to patients every 2 weeks at six dose levels: 0.01, 0.1, 0.3, 1.5, 3 and 10 mg/kg. The point of sequencing TCRbeta in the periphery was to test whether ivuxolimab changed TCR sequence diversity and drove clonal T-cell expansion. Partial responses occurred in three dose-escalation patients: two with cutaneous melanoma and one with hepatocellular carcinoma. Among the 50 to 55 dose-escalation patients, around 20 had hepatocellular carcinoma, approximately 15 melanoma, 9 renal cell carcinoma and 9 head and neck cancer. A male proportion of 75% to 85% and a mean age of approximately 60 years, ranging from 23 to 79, were recorded for the dose-escalation cohort. The full study reports these points: Clonal expansion of both CD4+ and CD8+ blood T cells was observed from baseline to week 6 at doses 0.1 to 3.0 mg/kg. After ivuxolimab, more expanded clones were found on average in CD8+ T cells than in CD4+ T cells. Low levels of normalized T-cell clonal expansion were also seen in some patients who did not respond. Which antigens the clonally expanded peripheral T cells were specific for was not determined. Partial responders in the 0.1-3.0 mg/kg groups had among the lowest normalized peripheral clonal expansion, especially among CD8+ T cells.

Patients with a history of autoimmune disease or receiving systemic immunosuppression were excluded from the trial. Peripheral blood for TCR sequencing was collected from all dose cohorts at baseline, on cycle 4 day 1, and on cycle 7 day 1. The samples were drawn from a first-in-human, open-label, multicenter phase I dose-escalation trial of ivuxolimab. The trial enrolled adults with locally advanced or metastatic head and neck squamous cell, hepatocellular, melanoma or renal cell carcinoma. Before TCR sequencing, CD4+ and CD8+ T cells were separately sorted from peripheral blood. Material: CD4+ or CD8+ T cells sorted from blood, obtained in a trial of the OX40 agonist ivuxolimab. The receptor comes from an adult with an advanced solid tumor such as melanoma, head and neck, liver or kidney cancer.

The CDR3 region: CASSLYTGEVEQFF. DNA sequence: TGTGCCAGCAGCTTGTATACAGGGGAGGTTGAGCAGTTCTTC. The chain couples TRBV7-2 to TRBJ2-1, with TRBD1 as a weak D call on 7 bases. The germline V gene yields SGHTA for CDR1 and FQGNSA for CDR2. The junction carries 15 bases between V and J, which are trimmed by 3 bases and 9 bases respectively. The CDR3 runs 14 amino acids, cysteine and phenylalanine included. Only the CDR3 DNA is retained, 42 bases long and in frame from the first base.